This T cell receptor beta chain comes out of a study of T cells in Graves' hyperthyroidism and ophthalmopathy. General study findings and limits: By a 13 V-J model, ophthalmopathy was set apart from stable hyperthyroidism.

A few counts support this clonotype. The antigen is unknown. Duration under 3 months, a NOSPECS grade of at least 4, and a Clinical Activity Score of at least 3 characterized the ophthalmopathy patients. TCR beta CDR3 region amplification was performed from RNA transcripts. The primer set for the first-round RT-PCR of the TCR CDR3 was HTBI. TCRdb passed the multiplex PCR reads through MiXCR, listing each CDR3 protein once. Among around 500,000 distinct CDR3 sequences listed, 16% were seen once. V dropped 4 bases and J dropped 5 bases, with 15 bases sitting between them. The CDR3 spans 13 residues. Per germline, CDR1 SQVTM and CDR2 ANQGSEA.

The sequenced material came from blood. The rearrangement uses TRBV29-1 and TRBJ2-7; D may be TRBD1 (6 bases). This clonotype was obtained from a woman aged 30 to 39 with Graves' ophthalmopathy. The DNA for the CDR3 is TGCAGCGTTGTGCCAGGGGCAGGTGACGAGCAGTACTTC. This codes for CSVVPGAGDEQYF.